The T cell receptor beta chain described here comes from a study of blood T cell repertoires in COVID-19. Background on the study: Donors in the United States, Italy and Spain gave samples during acute or convalescent COVID-19. PBMCs, B-cell-depleted T cells, or T cells were the source of the cDNA or gDNA that made up the material.

Followed longitudinally, the Seattle patients had been enrolled during active infection. Original processing methods: Estimation of nucleated cell counts relied on the amplification of reference gene primers. The repertoire was sequenced with immunoSEQ multiplex PCR; TCRdb's copy has only in-frame clones and lacks some. D and trimming were read from the DNA, whereas the V and J calls and clone size are those reported in that table. The table includes under 250,000 clones, approximately 85% detected once. CDR3 length equals 18 residues. Germline-derived CDR1 and CDR2 are SGHTA and FQGNSA. The V end lost 5 bases, the J end lost 8 bases, and 30 bases lay between the germline ends.

This chain connects TRBV7-2 to TRBJ1-2; D is ambiguous. Specimen: peripheral blood. This clonotype was obtained from a woman between 65 and 79 years old with COVID-19, enrolled during active disease. The CDR3 here is CASSPMRAGIGVPGGYTF. In DNA, the CDR3 is TGTGCCAGCAGCCCCATGAGGGCGGGTATTGGGGTTCCGGGCGGCTACACCTTC.